This T cell receptor (beta chain) was found in a study of T cell changes during pregnancy in multiple sclerosis. Only in-frame clones appear in the TCRdb table, and some are missing; sequencing was by immunoSEQ multiplex PCR. Of 85,000 to 100,000 clones detected, approximately 92% appear once; the ten largest clones hold 2% to 3%. The germline V gene encodes CDR1 MGHRA and CDR2 YSYEKL. Between the trimmed V and J ends, which lost 0 bases and 3 bases, there was a span of 14 bases. The CDR3 runs to 17 residues. The sequence derives from a female donor with multiple sclerosis, enrolled in a pregnancy study. The sequences come from peripheral blood, collected in the first trimester of pregnancy. The chain uses TRBV4-1 and TRBJ1-4, with unresolved D. In DNA form, the CDR3 reads TGCGCCAGCAGCCAAGAGGAGGGAAGGTTAGCTAATGAAAAACTGTTTTTT. It translates to CASSQEEGRLANEKLFF.